The subject of this entry is one TCR beta chain. Its antigen is as yet unknown. This specimen comes from a study of a mutant IDH1 vaccine in newly diagnosed glioma. Study-wide context: Vaccination began 4-6 weeks post radiotherapy alone, or with temozolomide cycles. Pretreatment consisted of radiotherapy, temozolomide, or both, with most receiving both. Sex distribution of treated patients was about 62% male and roughly 38% female; mean age was around 40 years.

Broader study findings: Alterations occurring in top peripheral T cell clonotypes seemed unrelated to pseudoprogression.

Regarding time point: week 23, last vaccination. Topical imiquimod was applied with each vaccine dose, which held 300 ug of mutant IDH1 20-mer peptide. Repertoires were generated with immunoSEQ multiplex PCR, while TCRdb's copy carries only in-frame clones and drops some. The sample yields about 44,000 clones, less than 95% seen once. The CDR3 consists of 18 residues. CDR1 is SGHDT and CDR2 is YYEEEE in the germline V gene. The V gene end was trimmed by 1 base and the J gene end by 1 base; junction bases not matched to a gene: 11. The receptor comes from a man in his fifties with glioma. The chain is built from TRBV5-6 and TRBJ2-5; 9 positions match TRBD2. Specimen: PBMCs, collected from a glioma patient whose treatment included an IDH1 peptide vaccine. CDR3 residues: CASSLRGAGGTLQETQYF. The CDR3 region has the DNA TGTGCCAGCAGCTTGAGGGGCGCGGGGGGGACCCTCCAAGAGACCCAGTACTTC. Full variable domain (outside the CDR3, taken from reference TRBV5-6 and TRBJ2-5): DAGVTQSPTHLIKTRGQQVTLRCSPKSGHDTVSWYQQALGQGPQFIFQYYEEEERQRGNFPDRFSGHQFPNYSSELNVNALLLGDSALYLCASSLRGAGGTLQETQYFGPGTRLLVL.